This paragraph covers one T cell receptor beta chain sequence. This record comes from a study of blood T cell repertoires in COVID-19. Study background: Sample material is recorded as cDNA or gDNA derived from T cells, B-cell-depleted T cells, or PBMCs.

CDR3 length: 14 residues. Trimming removed 6 bases from V and 4 bases from J; junction bases left unmatched: 5. In germline, CDR1 is ENHRY, CDR2 SYGVKD. Measured with immunoSEQ multiplex PCR; TCRdb has only the in-frame clones, and not every one. This sample yields around 63,000 clones, of which 86% are seen a single time; 1.3% belongs to the top ten. The sample consisted of peripheral blood. The chain combines TRBV10-3 with TRBJ2-7, with 11 nucleotides matching TRBD2. This TCR was sampled from a woman older than 75 with acute or convalescent COVID-19. The CDR3 is CAIRETSGNYEQYF. CDR3 DNA: TGTGCCATCAGGGAGACTAGCGGGAATTACGAGCAGTACTTC.